Given below is one T cell receptor beta chain in context. As yet, its antigen is unknown. Positive CCR7 selection of CD45RO-negative cells yielded the naive CD8 cells, and terminally differentiated effector memory CD45RA+ cells were excluded. Recent vaccinations or acute infections were absent in the healthy HIV-negative adult donors. The sample is drawn from a study of shared clonotypes between healthy human individuals. At deep level, the assay was performed. Clones were read by immunoSEQ multiplex PCR, and TCRdb kept only the in-frame ones, dropping some. The sample includes about 870,000 clones, around 92% seen only once; the top ten take about 24%. The study's findings and limits: Lower generation probabilities were found for non-shared clonotypes than for those shared by all four donors.

This CDR3 region has 14 residues. Germline CDR1 SQVTM, CDR2 ANQGSEA. V lost 1 base to trimming and J lost 3 bases, with 13 bases between them. This clonotype was sampled from a man under 40 in good health. V gene TRBV29-1 combines with J gene TRBJ2-7; tentatively, D is TRBD1 (6 bases). The sample taken for sequencing was naive CD8+ T cells sorted from blood. The CDR3 spells CSVEGTQDSYEQYF. CDR3 DNA: TGCAGCGTTGAAGGAACCCAGGACAGCTACGAGCAGTACTTC.